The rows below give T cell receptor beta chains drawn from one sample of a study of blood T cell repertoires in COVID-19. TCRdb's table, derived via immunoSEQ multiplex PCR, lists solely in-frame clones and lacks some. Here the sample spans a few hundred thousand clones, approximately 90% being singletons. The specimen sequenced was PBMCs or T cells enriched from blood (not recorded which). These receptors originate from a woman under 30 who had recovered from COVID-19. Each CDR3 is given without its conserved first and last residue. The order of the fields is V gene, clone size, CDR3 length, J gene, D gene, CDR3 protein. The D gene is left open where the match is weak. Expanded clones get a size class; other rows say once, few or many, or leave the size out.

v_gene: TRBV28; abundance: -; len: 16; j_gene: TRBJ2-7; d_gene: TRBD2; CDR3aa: ASRTSRLTTSGSYEQY
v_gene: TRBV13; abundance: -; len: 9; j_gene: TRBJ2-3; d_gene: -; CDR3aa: ASSSTDTQY
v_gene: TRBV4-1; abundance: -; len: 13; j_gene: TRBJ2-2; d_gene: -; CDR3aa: ASSQPRERPGELF
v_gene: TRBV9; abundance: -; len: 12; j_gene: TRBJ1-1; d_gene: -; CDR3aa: ASSSVERVTEAF
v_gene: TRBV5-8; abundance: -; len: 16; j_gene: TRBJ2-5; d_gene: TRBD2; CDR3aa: ASSYPGLAGGWRETQY
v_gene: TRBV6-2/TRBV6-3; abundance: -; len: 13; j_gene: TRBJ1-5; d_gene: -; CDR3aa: ASSRDRANNQPQH
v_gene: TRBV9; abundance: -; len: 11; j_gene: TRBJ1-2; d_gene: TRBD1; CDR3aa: ASSSRQGYGYT
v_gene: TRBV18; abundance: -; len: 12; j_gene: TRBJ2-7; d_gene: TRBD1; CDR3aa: ASSPGTAHYEQY
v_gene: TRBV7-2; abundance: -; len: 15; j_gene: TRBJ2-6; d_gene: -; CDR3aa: ASSLGAGNSGANVLT
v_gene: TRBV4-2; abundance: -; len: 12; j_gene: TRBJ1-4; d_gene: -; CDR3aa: ASTGQAEYEKLF
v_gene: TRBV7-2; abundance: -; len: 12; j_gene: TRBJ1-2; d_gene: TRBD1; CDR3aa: ASSLRTGMDGYT
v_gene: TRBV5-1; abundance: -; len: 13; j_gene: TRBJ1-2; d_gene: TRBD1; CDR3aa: ASSPTGIPRNGYT
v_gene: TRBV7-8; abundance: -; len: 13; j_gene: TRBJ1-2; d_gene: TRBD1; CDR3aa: ASSLGVGGGYGYT
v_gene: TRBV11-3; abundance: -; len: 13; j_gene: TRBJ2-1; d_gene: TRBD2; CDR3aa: ASSPRTSGYNEQF
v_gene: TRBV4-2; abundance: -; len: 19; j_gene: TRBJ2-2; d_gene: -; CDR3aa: ASSQEARGNPEDRSSGELF
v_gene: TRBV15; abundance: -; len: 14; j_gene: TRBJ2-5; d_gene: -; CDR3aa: ATSRDGGPYQETQY
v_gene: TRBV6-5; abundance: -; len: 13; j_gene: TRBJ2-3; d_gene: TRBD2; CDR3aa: ATASAGGPFDTQY
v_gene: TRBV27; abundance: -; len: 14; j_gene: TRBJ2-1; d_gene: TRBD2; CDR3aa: ASRRIAGASYNEQF
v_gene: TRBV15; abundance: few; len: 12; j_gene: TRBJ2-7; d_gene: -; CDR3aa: ATSRGTNGYEQY
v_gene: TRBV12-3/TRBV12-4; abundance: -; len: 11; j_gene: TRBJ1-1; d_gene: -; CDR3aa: ASRREIDTEAF
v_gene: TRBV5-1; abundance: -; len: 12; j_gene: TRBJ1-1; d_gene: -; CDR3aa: ASSPQMGAVGAF
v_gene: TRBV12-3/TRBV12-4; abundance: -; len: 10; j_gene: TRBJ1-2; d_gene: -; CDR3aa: ASSASRNGYT
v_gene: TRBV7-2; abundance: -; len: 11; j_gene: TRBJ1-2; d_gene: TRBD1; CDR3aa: ASSRGQGNGYT
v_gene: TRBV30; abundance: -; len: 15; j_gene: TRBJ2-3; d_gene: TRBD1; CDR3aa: AWRGRFPGGPTDTQY
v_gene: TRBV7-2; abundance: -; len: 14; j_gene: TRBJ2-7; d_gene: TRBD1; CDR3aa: ASSSAPTGVSYEQY
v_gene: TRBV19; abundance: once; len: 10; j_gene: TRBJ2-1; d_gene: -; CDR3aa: ATGLRYNEQF
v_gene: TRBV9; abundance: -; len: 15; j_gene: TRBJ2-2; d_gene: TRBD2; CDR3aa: ASTAFGAGVQTGELF
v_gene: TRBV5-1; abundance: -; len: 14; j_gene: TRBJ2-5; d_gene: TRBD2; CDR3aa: ASSLTSGGLQETQY
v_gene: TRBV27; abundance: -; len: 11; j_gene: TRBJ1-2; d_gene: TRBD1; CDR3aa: ASSKDRDYGYT
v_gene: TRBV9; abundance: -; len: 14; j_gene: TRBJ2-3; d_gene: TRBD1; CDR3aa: ASSHDGTGYTDTQY
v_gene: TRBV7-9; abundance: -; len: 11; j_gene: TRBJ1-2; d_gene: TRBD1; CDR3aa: ASSLEQGSGYT
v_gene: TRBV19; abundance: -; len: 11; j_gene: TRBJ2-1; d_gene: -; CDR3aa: ASSISVYNEQF
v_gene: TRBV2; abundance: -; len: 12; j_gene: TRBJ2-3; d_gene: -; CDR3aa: ASSVRDSGDTQY
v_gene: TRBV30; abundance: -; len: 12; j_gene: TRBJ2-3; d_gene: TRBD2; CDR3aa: AWSVSGRVDTQY
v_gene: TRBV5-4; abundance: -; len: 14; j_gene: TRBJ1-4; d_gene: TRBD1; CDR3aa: ASSRRDRGRNEKLF
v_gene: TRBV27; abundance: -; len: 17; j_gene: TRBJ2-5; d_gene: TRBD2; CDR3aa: ASSPGLAGVLVSLETQY
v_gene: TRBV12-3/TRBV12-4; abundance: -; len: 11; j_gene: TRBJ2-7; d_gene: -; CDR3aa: ASSYGQTYEQY
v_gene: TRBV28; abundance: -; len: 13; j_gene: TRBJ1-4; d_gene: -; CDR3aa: ASSPGWGNNEKLF
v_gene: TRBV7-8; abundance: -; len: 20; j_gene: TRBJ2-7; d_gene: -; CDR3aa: ASSLASVGSAEALSASYEQY
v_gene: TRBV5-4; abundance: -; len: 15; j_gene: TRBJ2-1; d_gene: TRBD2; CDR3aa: ASSGTSGGAPYNEQF
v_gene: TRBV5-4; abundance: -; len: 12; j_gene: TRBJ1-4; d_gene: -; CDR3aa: ASSLGRPNEKLF
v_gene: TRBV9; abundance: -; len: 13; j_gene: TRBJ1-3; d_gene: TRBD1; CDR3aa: ASSPRGTGTNTIY
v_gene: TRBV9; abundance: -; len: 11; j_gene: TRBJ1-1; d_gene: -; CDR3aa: ASSRRGATEAF
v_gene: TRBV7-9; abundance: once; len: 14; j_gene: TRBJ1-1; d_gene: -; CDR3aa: ASRDGMGPLNTEAF
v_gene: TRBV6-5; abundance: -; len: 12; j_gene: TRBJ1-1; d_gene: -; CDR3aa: ASSPTRSNTEAF
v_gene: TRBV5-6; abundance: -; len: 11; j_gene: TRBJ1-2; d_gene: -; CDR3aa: ASSVRGYYGYT
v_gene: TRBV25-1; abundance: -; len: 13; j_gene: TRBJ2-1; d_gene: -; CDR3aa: ASSALQSVDNEQF
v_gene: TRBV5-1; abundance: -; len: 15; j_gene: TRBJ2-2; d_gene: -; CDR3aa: ASSLGAGNGNTGELF
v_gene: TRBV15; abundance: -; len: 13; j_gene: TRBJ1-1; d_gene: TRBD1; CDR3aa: ATSRDRGRGTEAF
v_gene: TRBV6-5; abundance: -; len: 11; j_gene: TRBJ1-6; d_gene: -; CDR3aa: ASYTGLNSPLH
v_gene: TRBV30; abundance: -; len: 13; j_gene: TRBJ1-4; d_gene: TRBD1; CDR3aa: AWSPGQATNEKLF
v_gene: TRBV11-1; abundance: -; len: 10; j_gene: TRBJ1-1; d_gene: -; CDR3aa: ASSFGSTEAF
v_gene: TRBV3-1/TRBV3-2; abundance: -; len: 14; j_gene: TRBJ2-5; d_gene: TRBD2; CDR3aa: ASSRPGLADQETQY
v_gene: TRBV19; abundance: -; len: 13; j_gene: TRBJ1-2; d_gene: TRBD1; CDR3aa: ASSITGVSNYGYT
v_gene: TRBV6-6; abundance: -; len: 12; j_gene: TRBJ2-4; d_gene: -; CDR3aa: ASRSGRLKNIQY
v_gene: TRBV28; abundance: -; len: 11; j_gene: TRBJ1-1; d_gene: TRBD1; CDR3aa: ASSGQGRTEAF
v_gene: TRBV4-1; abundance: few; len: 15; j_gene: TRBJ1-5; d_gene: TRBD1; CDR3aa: ASSQSSDRGYNQPQH
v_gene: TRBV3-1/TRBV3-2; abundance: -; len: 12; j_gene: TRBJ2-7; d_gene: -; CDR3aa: ASSQGLSSYEQY
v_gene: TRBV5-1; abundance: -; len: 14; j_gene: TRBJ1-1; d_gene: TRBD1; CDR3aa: ASSLIPGTDNTEAF
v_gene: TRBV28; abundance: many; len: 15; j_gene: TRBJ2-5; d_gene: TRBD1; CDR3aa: ASSFHPGTGGFETQY